Listed here are 29 T cell receptor beta chains from one sample, sequenced in a study of blood T cell repertoires in COVID-19. TCRdb keeps only in-frame clones here, not all; method: immunoSEQ multiplex PCR. The sample lists hundreds of thousands of clones, 75% to 90% seen once, with roughly 8% in the top ten. The sample comprised PBMCs or T cells enriched from blood (not recorded which). These receptors originate from a woman aged 55-75 years who had recovered from COVID-19.

The chain joins TRBV3-1 (or the pseudogene TRBV3-2) to TRBJ1-6; the D is unclear. This CDR3 has 12 residues. Germline V gene data show CDR1 as LGHDT and CDR2 as YNNKEL (reference sequence). V shed 4 bases and J shed 7 bases, with 5 bases lying between them. The CDR3 reads CASSLTNSPLHF. Here the CDR3 DNA reads TGTGCCAGCAGCCTTACAAATTCACCCCTCCACTTT.

The V and J genes are TRBV11-3 and TRBJ2-3; TRBD2 matches at 8 bases. Looked up from germline, CDR1 is SGHNT and CDR2 is YENEEA. The CDR3 totals 14 residues. V was pared by 4 bases and J by 3 bases, with 3 bases of the junction left unmatched. CDR3 protein: CASSSSGGTDTQYF. CDR3 DNA: TGTGCCAGCAGCTCCTCGGGGGGGACAGATACGCAGTATTTT.

This chain links TRBV14 with TRBJ2-7; D is possibly TRBD1 (7 bases). Germline V lookup: CDR1 SGHDN, CDR2 FVKESK. This CDR3 region has 15 residues. Trimming left V 1 base short and J 7 bases short, with 17 bases between. The CDR3 loop reads CASSQVWQGGREQYF. For the CDR3, the DNA is TGTGCCAGCAGCCAAGTATGGCAGGGGGGCAGGGAGCAGTACTTC.

The chain combines TRBV19 with TRBJ2-5; 9 nucleotides agree with TRBD1. The V segment lost 10 bases and the J segment 5 bases; nucleotides outside the gene matches: 11. This CDR3 spans 14 amino acids. Per the germline V gene, CDR1 is LNHDA and CDR2 is SQIVND (reference sequence). CDR3 sequence (DNA): TGTGCCACCGACAGGGGGATGGGGACGGAGACCCAGTACTTC. Protein sequence: CATDRGMGTETQYF.

This clone was detected a few times. The V and J genes are TRBV2 and TRBJ2-1; TRBD1 is a possible D gene (5 bases). This CDR3 is built from 13 residues. The germline CDR1 and CDR2 sequences are SNHLY and FYNNEI. The V end lost 7 bases, the J end lost 5 bases, and 12 bases lay between the germline ends. The CDR3 loop reads CASTPDTHNEQFF. CDR3 in DNA: TGTGCCAGCACCCCGGACACCCACAATGAGCAGTTCTTC.

V usage is TRBV2 and J usage is TRBJ2-7; 10 bases are a match to TRBD1. The CDR3 is made up of 14 amino acids. V lost 6 bases to trimming and J lost 7 bases; unmatched junction nucleotides: 9. Germline V gene data show CDR1 as SNHLY and CDR2 as FYNNEI. For the CDR3, the DNA is TGTGCCAGCAGCCGACAGGGGGCGGGTGGGGAGCAGTACGTC. It specifies CASSRQGAGGEQYV.

The chain links TRBV30 to TRBJ1-5, with 7 bases aligning to TRBD1. This CDR3 comprises 14 residues. The V gene's germline CDR1 is GTSNPN and CDR2 SVGIG (reference sequence). J was trimmed by 4 bases and V by 1 base; bases with no gene match: 4. CDR3 sequence (DNA): TGTGCCTGGAGTGGGACAGGAGGAAATCAGCCCCAGCATTTT. It specifies CAWSGTGGNQPQHF.

The rearrangement links TRBV30 to TRBJ2-5; 9 bases agree with TRBD2. The junction had 6 bases not matched to a gene; V was cut back by 8 bases and J by 2 bases. From germline, CDR1 is GTSNPN and CDR2 SVGIG (reference sequence). The CDR3 is 13 residues long. The CDR3 DNA reads TGTGCCGGAACTAGCGGGCGGCAAGAGACCCAGTACTTC. Protein product: CAGTSGRQETQYF.

The gene calls are TRBV9 and TRBJ2-7; 10 bases fit TRBD2. There are 16 residues in the CDR3. Germline-derived CDR1 and CDR2 are SGDLS and YYNGEE. J gave up 5 bases and V 0 bases, and 8 bases lay outside the gene matches. The CDR3 sequence: CASSVDPTSGANEQYF. The CDR3 bases are TGTGCCAGCAGCGTAGATCCCACTAGCGGGGCAAACGAGCAGTACTTC.

This clone was recorded once. V usage is TRBV6-4 and J usage is TRBJ2-7; 9 bases map to TRBD1. This CDR3 comprises 14 residues. Germline CDR1 reads MRHNA; CDR2 reads SNTAGT. With V trimmed by 6 bases and J by 5 bases, 8 bases remained unmatched. Here the CDR3 reads CASRNRTGDNEQYV. The CDR3 DNA reads as TGTGCCAGCAGGAATCGGACAGGGGACAACGAGCAGTACGTC.

The chain employs TRBV9 and TRBJ2-3; 12 bases are a match to TRBD2. CDR1 is SGDLS, CDR2 YYNGEE, per germline. The CDR3 spans 17 residues. With 2 bases clipped from V and 4 bases from J, the junction kept 8 bases outside the gene matches. The CDR3 DNA reads as TGTGCCAGCAGCGTGCGGTCTAGCGGGGGGGCTTCAGATACGCAGTATTTT. Protein product: CASSVRSSGGASDTQYF.

The chain has TRBV5-1 and TRBJ1-5; a possible D gene is TRBD1 (5 bases). Trimming took off 4 bases at V and 6 bases at J, with 17 bases between the two ends. Germline CDR1 is SGHRS and CDR2 is YFSETQ. The CDR3 has 15 residues. The CDR3 DNA sequence: TGCGCCAGCAGCACGGCAGGCCTTAGGGGTCAGCCCCAGCATTTT. As protein: CASSTAGLRGQPQHF.

J is TRBJ1-2 and V is TRBV12-5, with D uncertain. This CDR3 has 13 amino acids. V dropped 3 bases and J dropped 2 bases, with 7 bases sitting between them. Per germline, CDR1 LGHNT and CDR2 FRNRAP. The DNA for the CDR3 is TGTGCTAGTGGTTTTAACAGCAACTATGGCTACACCTTC. This codes for CASGFNSNYGYTF. The whole variable domain, remainder taken from reference TRBV12-5 and TRBJ1-2, is DARVTQTPRHKVTEMGQEVTMRCQPILGHNTVFWYRQTMMQGLELLAYFRNRAPLDDSGMPKDRFSAEMPDATLATLKIQPSEPRDSAVYFCASGFNSNYGYTFGSGTRLTVV.

This chain links TRBV11-3 with TRBJ2-3; 10 nucleotides align to TRBD2. CDR3 length: 16 amino acids. The V gene's germline CDR1 is SGHNT and CDR2 YENEEA. The V and J ends lost 0 bases and 6 bases, in that order; junction bases with no gene match: 6. Here the CDR3 DNA reads TGTGCCAGCAGCTTAGATGGGCTAGCGGGGGAGGATACGCAGTATTTT. This sequence encodes CASSLDGLAGEDTQYF. Filled out from reference TRBV11-3 and TRBJ2-3, the complete variable domain reads EAGVVQSPRYKIIEKKQPVAFWCNPISGHNTLYWYLQNLGQGPELLIRYENEEAVDDSQLPKDRFSAERLKGVDSTLKIQPAELGDSAVYLCASSLDGLAGEDTQYFGPGTRLTVL.

The genes are TRBV24-1 and TRBJ1-2, with TRBD1 identical over 12 bases. Germline CDR1 reads KGHDR; CDR2 reads SFDVKD. The CDR3 consists of 16 residues. The ends lost 3 bases at V and 3 bases at J; junction bases unmatched: 4. Here the CDR3 DNA reads TGTGCCACCAGTGATCCGGGACAGGGGGCTGACTATGGCTACACCTTC. Residues: CATSDPGQGADYGYTF.

The V gene is TRBV6-1, the J gene TRBJ2-7; D unclear. This CDR3 has 13 residues. The V end was cut by 2 bases, the J end by 2 bases, with 7 bases between. Per germline, CDR1 MNHNS and CDR2 SASEGT. The CDR3 protein is CASSESPPYEQYV. The CDR3 DNA sequence: TGTGCCAGCAGTGAAAGCCCACCCTACGAGCAGTACGTC.

The V and J genes are TRBV5-1 and TRBJ1-3; tentatively, D is TRBD1 (5 bases). This CDR3 spans 16 amino acids. Germline values: CDR1 SGHRS, CDR2 YFSETQ. With 7 bases removed from V and 1 base from J, the gap between germline ends came to 18 bases. CDR3 amino acids: CASARGGDLSGNTIYF. CDR3 nucleotides: TGCGCCAGCGCGAGGGGAGGGGATTTGTCTGGAAACACCATATATTTT.

The rearrangement links TRBV7-8 to TRBJ2-1, with TRBD2 matching over 8 bases. Germline values: CDR1 SGHVS, CDR2 FQNEAQ. The CDR3 contains 17 residues. V shed 0 bases, J shed 4 bases, and the junction held 8 bases outside the gene matches. The CDR3 here is CASSLARRVAGYNEQFF. DNA for the CDR3: TGTGCCAGCAGCTTAGCGAGACGAGTAGCGGGGTACAATGAGCAGTTCTTC.

The CDR3 protein is CASSSVGGGKAFF. The CDR3 coding sequence is TGTGCCAGCAGTTCCGTAGGGGGGGGCAAAGCTTTCTTT. The V and J genes are TRBV11-2 and TRBJ1-1; D is perhaps TRBD1 (6 bases). The germline V and J ends were trimmed by 6 bases and 9 bases, with 17 bases remaining between them. The CDR3 loop spans 13 amino acids. The germline CDR1 and CDR2 sequences are SGHAT and FQNNGV. Combining the CDR3 with reference TRBV11-2 and TRBJ1-1 gives the whole variable domain EAGVAQSPRYKIIEKRQSVAFWCNPISGHATLYWYQQILGQGPKLLIQFQNNGVVDDSQLPKDRFSAERLKGVDSTLKIQPAKLEDSAVYLCASSSVGGGKAFFGQGTRLTVV.

The chain carries TRBV2 and TRBJ2-1; a possible D gene is TRBD2 (5 bases). Per germline, CDR1 SNHLY and CDR2 FYNNEI. CDR3 length equals 13 residues. The V gene lost 5 bases and the J gene lost 10 bases, with 15 bases spanning the gap. The CDR3 DNA follows: TGTGCCAGCAGTTCAACTAGATCGGAAGAGCAGTTCTTC. Translation: CASSSTRSEEQFF.

The V call is TRBV12-1, the J call TRBJ1-5. TRBV12-1 counts as a pseudogene. The CDR3 runs to 19 residues. CDR3 bases: TGTGCCAGCAGCTTTACTTGGGTCGGGGGGAGGGATAGCAATCAGCCCCAGCATTTT. Translating it yields CASSFTWVGGRDSNQPQHF.

The gene calls are TRBV20-1 and TRBJ2-7, with TRBD1 matching 8 bases. Unmatched junction bases numbered 4, after V lost 3 bases and J lost 0 bases. Per germline, CDR1 DFQATT and CDR2 SNEGSKA (reference sequence). There are 14 residues in the CDR3. The CDR3 here is CSASIRGPSYEQYF. The CDR3 DNA sequence: TGCAGTGCTAGTATCAGGGGGCCCTCCTACGAGCAGTACTTC.

This clone was detected only once. V is TRBV5-4 and J is TRBJ2-7, with TRBD2 matching over 8 bases. Germline CDR1 is SGHNT and CDR2 is YYREEE (reference sequence). CDR3 length: 15 amino acids. Losses at the gene ends were 0 bases for V and 5 bases for J; bases not matched to a gene: 7. The CDR3: CASSLARGGGNEQYF. The CDR3 coding sequence is TGTGCCAGCAGCTTGGCCCGCGGCGGGGGGAACGAGCAGTACTTC.

This chain uses TRBV15 with TRBJ1-4; 9 positions match TRBD1. Per germline, CDR1 LNHNV and CDR2 YYDKDF (reference sequence). The V and J ends lost 5 bases and 3 bases, in that order; junction bases with no gene match: 4. The CDR3 extends over 15 amino acids. CDR3 region: CATSRTGDANEKLFF. The CDR3 coding sequence is TGTGCCACCAGCCGGACAGGGGATGCTAATGAAAAACTGTTTTTT.

The J gene is TRBJ2-2, the V gene TRBV7-2; perhaps TRBD2 as D (5 bases). The V gene's germline CDR1 is SGHTA and CDR2 FQGNSA. Trimming shortened V by 2 bases and J by 8 bases, and 9 bases separated the two germline ends. This CDR3 is built from 13 residues. In DNA, the CDR3 is TGTGCCAGCAGCTTATTCGGGGTTGGGGAGCTGTTTTTT. It specifies CASSLFGVGELFF.

The chain carries TRBV29-1 and TRBJ2-3; D is possibly TRBD1 (7 bases). Germline CDR1 and CDR2: SQVTM and ANQGSEA. CDR3 length: 14 amino acids. Deletions cut 5 bases from V and 5 bases from J, with 17 bases between. The CDR3 protein is CSVRQGGFGDTQYF. In DNA, the CDR3 is TGCAGCGTTCGACAGGGAGGCTTTGGAGATACGCAGTATTTT.

The gene calls are TRBV10-1 and TRBJ1-3; possibly TRBD1 for D (5 bases). Trimming removed 6 bases at V and 0 bases at J, with 12 bases between. The CDR3 contains 15 residues. Germline V gene data show CDR1 as WNHNN and CDR2 as SYGVQD (reference sequence). Here the CDR3 DNA reads TGCGCCAGCAGCAGGGACTCCAGCTCTGGAAACACCATATATTTT. Translating gives CASSRDSSSGNTIYF.

The chain combines TRBV18 with TRBJ2-7; 11 nucleotides match TRBD1. V lost 3 bases and J lost 8; bases outside the gene matches: 6. Germline V gives CDR1 KGHSH, CDR2 LQKENI. CDR3 length: 14 residues. CDR3 DNA: TGTGCCAGCTCACCTTCCGGGACAGGGGGTAAGCAGTACGTC. This gives the protein CASSPSGTGGKQYV.

The J gene is TRBJ2-5, the V gene TRBV11-2; 7 nucleotides agree with TRBD1. CDR3 length: 13 residues. The ends lost 4 bases at V and 2 bases at J; junction bases unmatched: 1. Per the germline V gene, CDR1 is SGHAT and CDR2 is FQNNGV. DNA for the CDR3: TGTGCCAGCAGCTCAGGGGGACAAGAGACCCAGTACTTC. It codes for CASSSGGQETQYF.